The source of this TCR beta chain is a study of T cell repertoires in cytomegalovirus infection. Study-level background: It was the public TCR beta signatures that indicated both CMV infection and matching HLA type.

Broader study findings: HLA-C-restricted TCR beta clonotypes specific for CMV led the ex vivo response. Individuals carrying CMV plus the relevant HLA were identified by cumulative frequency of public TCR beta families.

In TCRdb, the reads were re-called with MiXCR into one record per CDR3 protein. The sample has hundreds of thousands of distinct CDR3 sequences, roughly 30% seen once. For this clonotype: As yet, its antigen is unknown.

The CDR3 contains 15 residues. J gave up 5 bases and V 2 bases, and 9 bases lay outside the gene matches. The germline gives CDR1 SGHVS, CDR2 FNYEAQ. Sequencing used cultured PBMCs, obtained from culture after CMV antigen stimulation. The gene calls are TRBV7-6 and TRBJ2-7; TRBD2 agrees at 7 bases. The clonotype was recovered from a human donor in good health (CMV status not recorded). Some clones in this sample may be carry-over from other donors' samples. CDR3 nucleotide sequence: TGTGCCAGCAGCTTATGGTCGGGGGGAAGAGACGAGCAGTACTTC. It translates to CASSLWSGGRDEQYF.